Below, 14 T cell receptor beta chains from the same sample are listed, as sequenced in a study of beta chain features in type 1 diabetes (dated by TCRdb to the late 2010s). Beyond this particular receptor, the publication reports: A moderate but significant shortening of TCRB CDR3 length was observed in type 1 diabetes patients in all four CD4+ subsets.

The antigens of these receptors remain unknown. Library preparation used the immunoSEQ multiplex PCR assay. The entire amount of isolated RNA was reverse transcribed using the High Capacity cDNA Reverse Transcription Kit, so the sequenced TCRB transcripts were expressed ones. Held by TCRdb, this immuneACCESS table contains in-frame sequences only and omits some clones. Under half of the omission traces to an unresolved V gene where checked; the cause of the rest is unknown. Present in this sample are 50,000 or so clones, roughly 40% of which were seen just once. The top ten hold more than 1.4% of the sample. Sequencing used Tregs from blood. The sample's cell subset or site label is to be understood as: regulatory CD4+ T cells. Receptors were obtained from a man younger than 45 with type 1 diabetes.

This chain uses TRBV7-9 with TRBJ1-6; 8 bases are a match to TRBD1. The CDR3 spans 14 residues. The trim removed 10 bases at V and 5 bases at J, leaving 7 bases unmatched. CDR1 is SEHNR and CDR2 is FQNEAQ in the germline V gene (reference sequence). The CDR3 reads CAIQDRADNSPLHF. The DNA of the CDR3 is TGTGCCATCCAGGACAGGGCGGATAATTCACCCCTCCACTTT.

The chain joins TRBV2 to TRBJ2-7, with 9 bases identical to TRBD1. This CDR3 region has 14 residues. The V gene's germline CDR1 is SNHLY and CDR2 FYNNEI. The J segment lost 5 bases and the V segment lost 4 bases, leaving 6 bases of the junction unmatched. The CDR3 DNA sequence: TGTGCCAGCAGTGCAGACAGGGGGAACCACGAGCAGTACTTC. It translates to CASSADRGNHEQYF.

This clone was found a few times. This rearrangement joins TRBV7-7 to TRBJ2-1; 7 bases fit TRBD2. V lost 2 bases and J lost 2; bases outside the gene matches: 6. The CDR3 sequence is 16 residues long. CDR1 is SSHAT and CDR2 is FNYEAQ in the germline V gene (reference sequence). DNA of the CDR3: TGTGCCAGCAGCTTATCTCTAGCGGAGGCCTACAATGAGCAGTTCTTC. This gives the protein CASSLSLAEAYNEQFF. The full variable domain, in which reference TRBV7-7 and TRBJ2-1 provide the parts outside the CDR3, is GAGVSQSPRYKVTKRGQDVTLRCDPISSHATLYWYQQALGQGPEFLTYFNYEAQPDKSGLPSDRFSAERPEGSISTLTIQRTEQRDSAMYRCASSLSLAEAYNEQFFGPGTRLTVL.

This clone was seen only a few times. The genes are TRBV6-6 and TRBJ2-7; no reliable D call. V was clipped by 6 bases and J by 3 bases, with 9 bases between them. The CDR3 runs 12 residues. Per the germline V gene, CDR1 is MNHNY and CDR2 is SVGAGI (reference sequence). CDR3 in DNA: TGTGCCAGCAGCTTACAAGTCTACGAGCAGTACTTC. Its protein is CASSLQVYEQYF.

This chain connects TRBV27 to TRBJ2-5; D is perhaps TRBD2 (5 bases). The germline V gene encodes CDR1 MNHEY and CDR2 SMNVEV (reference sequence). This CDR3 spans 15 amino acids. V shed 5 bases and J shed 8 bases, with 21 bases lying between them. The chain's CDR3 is CASSPGRGRRDTQYF. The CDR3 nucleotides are TGTGCCAGCAGTCCAGGAAGAGGGCGAAGAGATACCCAGTACTTC.

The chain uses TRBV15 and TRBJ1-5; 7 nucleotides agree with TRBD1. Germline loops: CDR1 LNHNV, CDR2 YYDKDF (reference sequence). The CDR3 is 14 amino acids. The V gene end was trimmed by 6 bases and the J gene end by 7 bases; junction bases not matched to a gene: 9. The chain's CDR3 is CATRMTGIGQPQHF. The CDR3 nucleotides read TGTGCCACCAGAATGACAGGGATAGGGCAGCCCCAGCATTTT.

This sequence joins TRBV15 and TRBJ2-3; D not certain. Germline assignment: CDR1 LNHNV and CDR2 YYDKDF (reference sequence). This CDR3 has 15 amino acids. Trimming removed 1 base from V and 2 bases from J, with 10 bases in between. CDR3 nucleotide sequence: TGTGCCACCAGCAGAGTCAGGCAGTTCACAGATACGCAGTATTTT. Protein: CATSRVRQFTDTQYF.

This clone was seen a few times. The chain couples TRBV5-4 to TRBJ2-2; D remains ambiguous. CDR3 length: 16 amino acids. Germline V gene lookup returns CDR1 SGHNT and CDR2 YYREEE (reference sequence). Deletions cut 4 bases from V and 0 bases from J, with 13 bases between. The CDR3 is CASSPGKRANTGELFF. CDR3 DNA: TGTGCCAGCAGCCCTGGCAAGCGCGCGAACACCGGGGAGCTGTTTTTT.

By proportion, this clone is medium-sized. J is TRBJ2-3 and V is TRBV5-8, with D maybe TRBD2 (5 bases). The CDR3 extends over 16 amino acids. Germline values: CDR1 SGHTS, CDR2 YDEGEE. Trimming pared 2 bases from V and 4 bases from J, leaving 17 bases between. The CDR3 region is CASSFVKGWRPDTQYF. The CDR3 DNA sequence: TGTGCCAGCAGCTTTGTAAAGGGCTGGAGGCCAGATACGCAGTATTTT.

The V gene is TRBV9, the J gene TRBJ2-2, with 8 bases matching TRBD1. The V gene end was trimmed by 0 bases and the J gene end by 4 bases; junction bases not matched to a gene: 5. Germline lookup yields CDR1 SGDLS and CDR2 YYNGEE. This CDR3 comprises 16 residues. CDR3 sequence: CASSVGAGGGTGELFF. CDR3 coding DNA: TGTGCCAGCAGCGTAGGGGCAGGGGGCGGCACCGGGGAGCTGTTTTTT.

The CDR3 coding sequence is TGTGCCAGCACCCGACTAGCGGTCAAAAACATTCAGTACTTC. Translation gives CASTRLAVKNIQYF. The V gene is TRBV7-2, the J gene TRBJ2-4, with 9 bases identical to TRBD2. CDR1 and CDR2 (germline): SGHTA, FQGNSA. The length of the CDR3 is 14 residues. The V gene end was trimmed by 7 bases and the J gene end by 3 bases; junction bases not matched to a gene: 4.

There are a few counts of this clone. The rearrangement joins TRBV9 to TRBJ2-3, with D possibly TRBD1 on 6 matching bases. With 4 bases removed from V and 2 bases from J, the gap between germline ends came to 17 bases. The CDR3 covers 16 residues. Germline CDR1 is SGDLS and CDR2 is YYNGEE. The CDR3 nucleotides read TGTGCCAGCAGCACGGAAACAGGGTACCCCACAGATACGCAGTATTTT. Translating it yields CASSTETGYPTDTQYF.

As DNA, the CDR3 is TGTGCCAGCAGTTCTGGCGGGGGAGAGACCCAGTACTTC. It translates to CASSSGGGETQYF. The J gene is TRBJ2-5, the V gene TRBV28, with 7 bases identical to TRBD2. The CDR3 has 13 residues. From germline, CDR1 is MDHEN and CDR2 SYDVKM. J lost 4 bases, V lost 4 bases, and 3 bases had no gene match.

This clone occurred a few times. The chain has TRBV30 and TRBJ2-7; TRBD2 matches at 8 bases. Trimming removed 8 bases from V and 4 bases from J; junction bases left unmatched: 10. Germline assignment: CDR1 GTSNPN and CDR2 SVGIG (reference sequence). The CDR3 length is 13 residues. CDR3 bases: TGTGCCCGTCAAGGGACTAGTGTTTACGAGCAGTACTTC. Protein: CARQGTSVYEQYF. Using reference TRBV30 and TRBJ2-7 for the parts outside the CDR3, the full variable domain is SQTIHQWPATLVQPVGSPLSLECTVEGTSNPNLYWYRQAAGRGLQLLFYSVGIGQISSEVPQNLSASRPQDRQFILSSKKLLLSDSGFYLCARQGTSVYEQYFGPGTRLTVT.